A single sample is the source of the 21 T cell receptor beta chains below, sequenced in a study of shared clonotypes between healthy human individuals. TCRdb keeps only in-frame clones here, not all; method: immunoSEQ multiplex PCR. The data contain approximately 740,000 clones, around 72% of them singletons. What was sequenced was memory CD4+ T cells sorted from blood. Subset in this sample: CD45RA-negative fraction. The receptors stem from a woman younger than 45 in good health.

This chain links TRBV5-4 with TRBJ2-1; no clear D gene. The CDR3 contains 14 residues. Germline V lookup: CDR1 SGHNT, CDR2 YYREEE (reference sequence). Trimming removed 0 bases from V and 6 bases from J, with 10 bases in between. CDR3 coding DNA: TGTGCCAGCAGCTTGGAGGGAACTTTCAATGAGCAGTTCTTC. Its protein is CASSLEGTFNEQFF.

The genes are TRBV10-2 and TRBJ2-3; the D gene is possibly TRBD2 (5 bases). Germline V gene data show CDR1 as WSHSY and CDR2 as SAAADI. The ends were cut back, 5 bases at V and 5 bases at J, with 8 bases in the middle. This CDR3 spans 12 amino acids. As DNA, the CDR3 is TGCGCCAGCAGTTCCCGGGGAGATACGCAGTATTTT. Translating it yields CASSSRGDTQYF.

This clone was detected only a few times. This sequence joins TRBV5-1 and TRBJ2-1; perhaps TRBD2 as D (5 bases). Germline-derived CDR1 and CDR2 are SGHRS and YFSETQ. The CDR3 runs 13 residues. V was pared by 0 bases and J by 10 bases, with 11 bases between. For the CDR3, the DNA is TGCGCCAGCAGCTTGGTTGTAGCGTCAGAGCAGTTCTTC. It specifies CASSLVVASEQFF.

The rearrangement joins TRBV27 to TRBJ1-4; weak D call: TRBD1 (6 bases). The V gene's germline CDR1 is MNHEY and CDR2 SMNVEV (reference sequence). CDR3 length equals 13 residues. V lost 8 bases, J lost 8 bases, and 15 bases lay in between. The CDR3 DNA sequence: TGTGCCAGCCGAGGGGGGGGAGAGGAAAAACTGTTTTTT. Translated: CASRGGGEEKLFF. The variable domain in full, with the rest retrieved from reference TRBV27 and TRBJ1-4, is EAQVTQNPRYLITVTGKKLTVTCSQNMNHEYMSWYRQDPGLGLRQIYYSMNVEVTDKGDVPEGYKVSRKEKRNFPLILESPSPNQTSLYFCASRGGGEEKLFFGSGTQLSVL.

The rearrangement links TRBV7-6 to TRBJ2-1; D possibly corresponds to TRBD2 (5 bases). The CDR3 has 17 residues. Per the germline V gene, CDR1 is SGHVS and CDR2 is FNYEAQ. The V end was cut by 0 bases, the J end by 7 bases, with 19 bases between. DNA for the CDR3: TGTGCCAGCAGCTTAGCCTTGGCTGGCGGGTTGGATAATGAGCAGTTCTTC. It codes for CASSLALAGGLDNEQFF.

This sequence joins TRBV28 and TRBJ1-4, with D unresolved. The V and J ends lost 5 bases and 3 bases respectively, with 13 bases between them. The CDR3 runs 15 residues. The germline CDR1 and CDR2 sequences are MDHEN and SYDVKM. As DNA, the CDR3 is TGTGCCAGCAGTAGGTGGGGTAGATCTAATGAAAAACTGTTTTTT. It specifies CASSRWGRSNEKLFF.

This chain uses TRBV7-9 with TRBJ2-5; 8 bases align to TRBD1. J was trimmed by 3 bases and V by 4 bases; bases with no gene match: 7. In germline, CDR1 is SEHNR, CDR2 FQNEAQ (reference sequence). This CDR3 is built from 15 residues. CDR3 protein: CASSSPGQGKETQYF. The CDR3 nucleotides are TGTGCCAGCAGCTCCCCCGGACAGGGAAAAGAGACCCAGTACTTC.

This chain connects TRBV6-1 to TRBJ1-2, with D perhaps TRBD1 (6 bases). Trimming took 7 bases from V and 6 from J, leaving 15 bases between them. This CDR3 is built from 13 residues. Germline lookup yields CDR1 MNHNS and CDR2 SASEGT. The CDR3 is CASTGQRSNGYTF. Written as DNA, the CDR3 is TGTGCCAGCACCGGACAGAGGTCCAATGGCTACACCTTC.

This clone appeared a few times. Other DNA sequences in this sample translate to the same CDR3. The genes are TRBV5-1 and TRBJ2-1, with 8 nucleotides matching TRBD1. The CDR3 covers 14 residues. The V gene end was trimmed by 5 bases and the J gene end by 10 bases; junction bases not matched to a gene: 11. Germline V gives CDR1 SGHRS, CDR2 YFSETQ. The CDR3 region has the DNA TGCGCCAGCAGTCCCGGGACAGGTGGTATCGAGCAGTTCTTC. Amino acid sequence: CASSPGTGGIEQFF.

The chain has TRBV6-4 and TRBJ2-6, with D perhaps given as TRBD1 or TRBD2 (5 bases each). This CDR3 has 16 residues. Germline V gene sequence: CDR1 MRHNA, CDR2 SNTAGT. V lost 8 bases and J 0 bases, leaving 14 bases between the germline ends. The CDR3 nucleotides read TGTGCCAGCTCCGGGACGGAGCCCTCTGGGGCCAACGTCCTGACTTTC. It specifies CASSGTEPSGANVLTF.

The CDR3: CASSLGGLGETQYF. CDR3 nucleotide sequence: TGTGCCAGCAGCTTAGGGGGGCTCGGTGAGACCCAGTACTTC. This chain connects TRBV7-3 to TRBJ2-5; D may match TRBD1 or TRBD2 (6 bases each). The CDR3 loop spans 14 amino acids. Per the germline V gene, CDR1 is SGHTA and CDR2 is FQGTGA. Trimming took off 2 bases at V and 5 bases at J, with 12 bases between the two ends.

CDR3 coding DNA: TGTGCCAGTAGTGAAAACTTTATGAGGGGCAATGAGCAGTTCTTC. Its translation is CASSENFMRGNEQFF. J is TRBJ2-1 and V is TRBV19, with D perhaps matching TRBD1 or TRBD2 (5 bases each). V lost 5 bases and J lost 6, with 17 bases in between. The CDR3 totals 15 residues. Germline loops: CDR1 LNHDA, CDR2 SQIVND (reference sequence).

The chain uses TRBV19 and TRBJ2-7; D is uncertain. The V end lost 6 bases, the J end lost 2 bases, and 17 bases lay between the germline ends. The CDR3 sequence is 15 residues long. Looked up from germline, CDR1 is LNHDA and CDR2 is SQIVND (reference sequence). CDR3 region: CASSIGSHRAYEQYF. The CDR3 DNA reads as TGTGCCAGTAGCATTGGTAGCCACAGAGCCTACGAGCAGTACTTC.

The chain combines TRBV23-1 with TRBJ2-7, with D possibly matching TRBD2 (5 bases). TRBV23-1 is marked as an open reading frame, function uncertain. The CDR3 is made up of 17 amino acids. Trimming took off 2 bases at V and 1 base at J, with 18 bases between the two ends. The CDR3 sequence: CASSQICSASSSYEQYF. In DNA form, the CDR3 reads TGCGCCAGCAGTCAAATTTGTAGCGCTAGCTCATCCTACGAGCAGTACTTC.

Worth noting for this clone: One end of the junction is discordant with germline, which a read error may explain. The J gene is TRBJ2-1, the V gene TRBV29-1; 7 bases are a match to TRBD2. Germline-derived CDR1 and CDR2 are SQVTM and ANQGSEA. CDR3 length equals 16 residues. CDR3 in amino acids: CSVKEGGPYHDNEQFF. The CDR3 coding sequence is TGCAGCGTTAAAGAGGGAGGGCCGTATCATGACAATGAGCAGTTCTTC.

This clone has more than one count but fewer than ten. The chain has TRBV28 and TRBJ2-6, with D possibly TRBD2 on 5 matching bases. Germline CDR1 MDHEN, CDR2 SYDVKM. The CDR3 loop spans 16 amino acids. Between the trimmed V and J ends, which lost 2 bases and 1 base, there was a span of 9 bases. The CDR3 DNA is TGTGCCAGCAGTTTAGGCTCGGGGTCTGGGGCCAACGTCCTGACTTTC. Translation: CASSLGSGSGANVLTF. Full variable domain (rest looked up from reference TRBV28 and TRBJ2-6): DVKVTQSSRYLVKRTGEKVFLECVQDMDHENMFWYRQDPGLGLRLIYFSYDVKMKEKGDIPEGYSVSREKKERFSLILESASTNQTSMYLCASSLGSGSGANVLTFGAGSRLTVL.

This chain links TRBV7-2 with TRBJ2-7, with 7 nucleotides matching TRBD2. The J segment lost 4 bases and the V segment lost 4 bases, leaving 10 bases of the junction unmatched. This CDR3 is built from 15 residues. Germline CDR1 SGHTA, CDR2 FQGNSA. In DNA, the CDR3 is TGTGCCAGCAGCTCAAGGAGGGAGGGCCGATACGAGCAGTACTTC. Its translation: CASSSRREGRYEQYF.

This chain joins TRBV5-1 and TRBJ2-2, with D possibly called TRBD1 or TRBD2 (5 bases each). Germline V gene data show CDR1 as SGHRS and CDR2 as YFSETQ. The CDR3 extends over 14 amino acids. V lost 7 bases and J lost 4, with 14 bases in between. In DNA form, the CDR3 reads TGCGCCAGCTGTCGGGACGTTGGCACCGGGGAGCTGTTTTTT. As protein: CASCRDVGTGELFF.

The chain recombines TRBV6-5 with TRBJ2-1; D unclear. The CDR3 has 11 amino acids. V was trimmed by 6 bases and J by 4 bases, leaving 4 bases between them. The germline V gene encodes CDR1 MNHEY and CDR2 SVGAGI. Here the CDR3 DNA reads TGTGCCAGCAGGTCTTACAATGAGCAGTTCTTC. This sequence encodes CASRSYNEQFF.

This clone turned up a few times. Other DNA sequences in the same sample also yield this CDR3. This chain connects TRBV2 to TRBJ2-7; D perhaps matches TRBD1 (6 bases). Trimming shortened V by 4 bases and J by 2 bases, and 6 bases separated the two germline ends. Germline CDR1 and CDR2: SNHLY and FYNNEI. The CDR3 is 12 residues long. CDR3 DNA sequence: TGTGCCAGCAGTGGACAGGCCTACGAGCAGTACTTC. Protein sequence: CASSGQAYEQYF. The full variable domain, its missing parts supplied by reference TRBV2 and TRBJ2-7, is EPEVTQTPSHQVTQMGQEVILRCVPISNHLYFYWYRQILGQKVEFLVSFYNNEISEKSEIFDDQFSVERPDGSNFTLKIRSTKLEDSAMYFCASSGQAYEQYFGPGTRLTVT.

The V gene is TRBV6-1, the J gene TRBJ1-4; no clear D gene. CDR1 and CDR2 (germline): MNHNS, SASEGT. V was pared by 4 bases and J by 4 bases, with 10 bases between. The CDR3 has 14 residues. CDR3 nucleotide sequence: TGTGCCAGCAGTGCAGTAGGGATTAATGAAAAACTGTTTTTT. Residues: CASSAVGINEKLFF.